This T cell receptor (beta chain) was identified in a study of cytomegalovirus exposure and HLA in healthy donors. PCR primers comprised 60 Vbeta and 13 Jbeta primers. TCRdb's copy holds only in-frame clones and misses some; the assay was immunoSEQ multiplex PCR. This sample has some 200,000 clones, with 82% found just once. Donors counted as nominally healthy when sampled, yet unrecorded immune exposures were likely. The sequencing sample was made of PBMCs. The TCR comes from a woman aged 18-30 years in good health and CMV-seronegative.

CDR3 region: CASRTGTVEGYEQYF. As DNA, the CDR3 is TGTGCCAGCAGAACCGGGACAGTGGAAGGTTACGAGCAGTACTTC. V is TRBV7-9 and J is TRBJ2-7, with 7 bases identical to TRBD1. The germline V gene has CDR1 SEHNR and CDR2 FQNEAQ (reference sequence). The CDR3 runs to 15 residues. Germline trimming cut 6 bases from V and 4 bases from J; bases unmatched to any gene: 12.